The subject of this entry is one T cell receptor (beta chain). Its target is not known. The data derive from a study of OX40 agonist ivuxolimab in advanced cancers. Overall study results and limits: Partly responding patients at 0.1-3.0 mg/kg showed some of the smallest clonal expansion.

Sequenced by immunoSEQ multiplex PCR; TCRdb stores in-frame clones only, minus some. The profile shows roughly 26,000 clones, 70% to 90% of them singletons. V lost 0 bases and J lost 4, with 10 bases in between. The CDR3 is made up of 15 amino acids. Germline V lookup: CDR1 SGHRS, CDR2 YFSETQ. This specimen was CD4+ or CD8+ T cells sorted from blood, taken in a trial of the OX40 agonist ivuxolimab. The origin of this receptor is an adult with an advanced solid tumor such as melanoma, head and neck, liver or kidney cancer. The V and J genes are TRBV5-1 and TRBJ2-2; D is perhaps TRBD2 (6 bases). The CDR3 DNA follows: TGCGCCAGCAGCTTGGGGGTCGGGAGCACCGGGGAGCTGTTTTTT. Amino acids: CASSLGVGSTGELFF.